This T cell receptor beta chain appears in the sequencing data of a study of cytomegalovirus exposure and HLA in healthy donors. Study-wide results and limits: Certain indistinguishable V segments, among them TRBV6-2 and TRBV6-3, were excluded. Sequencing depth across donors, presence/absence analyses assumed, was roughly uniform.

With V trimmed by 8 bases and J by 3 bases, 8 bases remained unmatched. CDR3 length: 15 residues. CDR1 and CDR2 from the germline V gene are SNHLY and FYNNEI. PCR amplification relied on 60 Vbeta primers (plus 13 Jbeta primers). Produced via immunoSEQ multiplex PCR; TCRdb's table is partial and in-frame only. The table shows under 200,000 clones, with 60% to 85% occurring only once. Concerning this clone: Antigen specificity is unknown.

The rearrangement uses TRBV2 and TRBJ2-1; 9 bases match TRBD1. Sequencing was done on a sample of PBMCs. The receptor was derived from a male donor in good health and CMV-seropositive. The CDR3 coding sequence is TGTGCCAGCGGGGGGGACAGGGCCGTCTACAATGAGCAGTTCTTC. It translates to CASGGDRAVYNEQFF.